Listed below are T cell receptor beta chains from one sample, sequenced in a study of cytomegalovirus exposure and HLA in healthy donors. Produced via immunoSEQ multiplex PCR; TCRdb's table is partial and in-frame only. The profile shows fewer than 200,000 clones, less than 90% of them singletons. Sequencing was performed on PBMCs. The receptors here all came from a woman between 45 and 60 years old in good health and CMV-seropositive. Each CDR3 is given with its conserved first and last residue. The order of the fields is J gene, clone size, V gene, D gene, CDR3 protein, CDR3 DNA. D genes are given only for firm matches. The size entry is marked missing in some rows and otherwise reads once, few, many or a size class.

j_gene: TRBJ1-5; abundance: -; v_gene: TRBV7-8; d_gene: -; CDR3aa: CASSLAQGRPQHF; CDR3nt: TGTGCCAGCAGCTTAGCGCAGGGTCGGCCCCAGCATTTT
j_gene: TRBJ2-7; abundance: -; v_gene: TRBV4-1; d_gene: -; CDR3aa: CASSPHRELPYEQYF; CDR3nt: TGCGCCAGCAGCCCTCACAGGGAGCTCCCCTACGAGCAGTACTTC
j_gene: TRBJ2-7; abundance: -; v_gene: TRBV2; d_gene: TRBD1; CDR3aa: CASGRGQATYEQYF; CDR3nt: TGTGCCAGCGGTAGGGGACAGGCAACCTACGAGCAGTACTTC
j_gene: TRBJ1-1; abundance: once; v_gene: TRBV15; d_gene: -; CDR3aa: CATSRGGGAEAFF; CDR3nt: TGTGCCACCAGCAGAGGAGGGGGAGCTGAAGCTTTCTTT
j_gene: TRBJ2-5; abundance: -; v_gene: TRBV6-5; d_gene: -; CDR3aa: CASSYNSGRQETQYF; CDR3nt: TGTGCCAGCAGTTACAACTCAGGGCGCCAAGAGACCCAGTACTTC
j_gene: TRBJ2-1; abundance: -; v_gene: TRBV2; d_gene: TRBD2; CDR3aa: CASNLPSGRTNEQFF; CDR3nt: TGTGCCAGCAATCTCCCTAGCGGGAGGACGAATGAGCAGTTCTTC
j_gene: TRBJ1-5; abundance: -; v_gene: TRBV19; d_gene: TRBD1; CDR3aa: CASIGTGGSYQPQHF; CDR3nt: TGTGCCAGTATCGGGACAGGGGGCTCCTATCAGCCCCAGCATTTT
j_gene: TRBJ2-2; abundance: -; v_gene: TRBV5-1; d_gene: TRBD2; CDR3aa: CASSPRTSGGGNTGELFF; CDR3nt: TGCGCCAGCAGTCCCAGGACTAGCGGGGGGGGCAACACCGGGGAGCTGTTTTTT
j_gene: TRBJ2-7; abundance: few; v_gene: TRBV5-6; d_gene: -; CDR3aa: CASTPGFSEYEQYF; CDR3nt: TGTGCCAGCACCCCCGGCTTTAGCGAGTACGAGCAGTACTTC
j_gene: TRBJ1-5; abundance: -; v_gene: TRBV18; d_gene: TRBD1; CDR3aa: CASSPTGVEQPQHF; CDR3nt: TGTGCCAGCTCACCCACAGGGGTCGAGCAGCCCCAGCATTTT
j_gene: TRBJ2-7; abundance: -; v_gene: TRBV10-3; d_gene: -; CDR3aa: CAISGGGTASYEQYF; CDR3nt: TGTGCCATCAGCGGTGGCGGGACAGCTTCCTACGAGCAGTACTTC
j_gene: TRBJ2-7; abundance: once; v_gene: TRBV27; d_gene: -; CDR3aa: CASGKGESYEQYF; CDR3nt: TGTGCCAGCGGGAAGGGAGAATCCTACGAGCAGTACTTC
j_gene: TRBJ2-3; abundance: -; v_gene: TRBV7-9; d_gene: -; CDR3aa: CASSLAGVDTQYF; CDR3nt: TGTGCCAGCAGCTTAGCCGGTGTGGATACGCAGTATTTT
j_gene: TRBJ2-1; abundance: -; v_gene: TRBV7-9; d_gene: TRBD2; CDR3aa: CASSPGTSGRALGDEQFF; CDR3nt: TGTGCCAGCAGCCCAGGGACTAGCGGGAGGGCCCTTGGGGATGAGCAGTTCTTC
j_gene: TRBJ2-1; abundance: -; v_gene: TRBV6-1; d_gene: TRBD2; CDR3aa: CASSAQGLTSGRIPRHEQFF; CDR3nt: TGTGCCAGCAGTGCCCAGGGGCTGACTAGCGGAAGAATCCCGAGGCATGAGCAGTTCTTC
j_gene: TRBJ1-1; abundance: -; v_gene: TRBV15; d_gene: TRBD1; CDR3aa: CATAGTGMGITEAFF; CDR3nt: TGTGCCACAGCCGGGACAGGGATGGGGATCACTGAAGCTTTCTTT
j_gene: TRBJ2-5; abundance: -; v_gene: TRBV5-4; d_gene: TRBD1; CDR3aa: CASSLGQGEETQYF; CDR3nt: TGTGCCAGCAGCTTAGGGCAGGGGGAAGAGACCCAGTACTTC
j_gene: TRBJ1-1; abundance: few; v_gene: TRBV4-3; d_gene: TRBD1; CDR3aa: CASSQTTGVTEAFF; CDR3nt: TGCGCCAGCAGCCAAACGACAGGGGTCACTGAAGCTTTCTTT
j_gene: TRBJ1-2; abundance: -; v_gene: TRBV6-5; d_gene: -; CDR3aa: CASSSPGQSYYGYTF; CDR3nt: TGTGCCAGCAGTTCCCCAGGCCAGAGTTACTATGGCTACACCTTC
j_gene: TRBJ2-3; abundance: -; v_gene: TRBV5-1; d_gene: TRBD2; CDR3aa: CASSLVGAGTDTQYF; CDR3nt: TGCGCCAGCAGCTTGGTTGGAGCGGGGACAGATACGCAGTATTTT
j_gene: TRBJ2-2; abundance: -; v_gene: TRBV25-1; d_gene: TRBD2; CDR3aa: CASSRLAGVVTGELFF; CDR3nt: TGTGCCAGCAGCCGACTAGCGGGGGTCGTCACCGGGGAGCTGTTTTTT
j_gene: TRBJ2-1; abundance: -; v_gene: TRBV11-2; d_gene: TRBD2; CDR3aa: CASSLVPTSGVPNEQFF; CDR3nt: TGTGCCAGCAGCTTAGTCCCAACTAGCGGGGTCCCCAATGAGCAGTTCTTC
j_gene: TRBJ2-4; abundance: few; v_gene: TRBV9; d_gene: TRBD2; CDR3aa: CASSPQIAGAKNIQYF; CDR3nt: TGTGCCAGCAGCCCCCAGATAGCGGGAGCCAAAAACATTCAGTACTTC
j_gene: TRBJ2-7; abundance: -; v_gene: TRBV11-2; d_gene: -; CDR3aa: CASSLAQVSYEQYF; CDR3nt: TGTGCCAGCAGCTTAGCACAGGTCTCCTACGAGCAGTACTTC
j_gene: TRBJ2-1; abundance: -; v_gene: TRBV5-1; d_gene: TRBD2; CDR3aa: CASSLALAAFNEQFF; CDR3nt: TGCGCCAGCAGCTTGGCCCTAGCGGCCTTCAATGAGCAGTTCTTC
j_gene: TRBJ1-1; abundance: -; v_gene: TRBV5-1; d_gene: TRBD1; CDR3aa: CASSLEGQAPGGEAFF; CDR3nt: TGCGCCAGCAGCTTGGAGGGACAGGCTCCCGGGGGAGAAGCTTTCTTT
j_gene: TRBJ2-2; abundance: -; v_gene: TRBV29-1; d_gene: -; CDR3aa: CSVWGGRQNTGELFF; CDR3nt: TGCAGCGTCTGGGGGGGGCGCCAAAACACCGGGGAGCTGTTTTTT
j_gene: TRBJ2-5; abundance: once; v_gene: TRBV5-1; d_gene: TRBD1; CDR3aa: CASSQTGGSYQETQYF; CDR3nt: TGCGCCAGCAGCCAAACAGGGGGCTCGTACCAAGAGACCCAGTACTTC
j_gene: TRBJ2-3; abundance: -; v_gene: TRBV13; d_gene: TRBD1; CDR3aa: CASSPPGGPAQYF; CDR3nt: TGTGCCAGCAGCCCTCCAGGGGGACCGGCGCAGTATTTT
j_gene: TRBJ1-2; abundance: -; v_gene: TRBV28; d_gene: -; CDR3aa: CASIDRSLDGYTF; CDR3nt: TGTGCCAGCATCGACCGGTCCCTAGACGGCTACACCTTC
j_gene: TRBJ1-5; abundance: -; v_gene: TRBV6-1; d_gene: TRBD1; CDR3aa: CASSPRDSDQPQHF; CDR3nt: TGTGCCAGCAGCCCCCGGGACAGCGATCAGCCCCAGCATTTT
j_gene: TRBJ2-3; abundance: -; v_gene: TRBV9; d_gene: -; CDR3aa: CASTEGGTDTQYF; CDR3nt: TGTGCCAGCACCGAAGGGGGAACAGATACGCAGTATTTT
j_gene: TRBJ1-5; abundance: -; v_gene: TRBV19; d_gene: TRBD1; CDR3aa: CASSIKGAAQAPTQPQHF; CDR3nt: TGTGCCAGTAGTATTAAGGGGGCGGCACAGGCTCCCACCCAGCCCCAGCATTTT
j_gene: TRBJ1-4; abundance: -; v_gene: TRBV5-4; d_gene: -; CDR3aa: CASSLDGRENEKLFF; CDR3nt: TGTGCCAGCAGCTTGGATGGAAGGGAGAACGAAAAACTGTTTTTT
j_gene: TRBJ1-2; abundance: -; v_gene: TRBV19; d_gene: TRBD1; CDR3aa: CASSKRDRGRLHGYTF; CDR3nt: TGTGCCAGTAGTAAAAGGGACAGGGGAAGACTCCATGGCTACACCTTC
j_gene: TRBJ1-1; abundance: -; v_gene: TRBV5-1; d_gene: -; CDR3aa: CASSLAQGNTEAFF; CDR3nt: TGCGCCAGCAGCTTGGCTCAGGGGAACACTGAAGCTTTCTTT
j_gene: TRBJ1-3; abundance: few; v_gene: TRBV4-3; d_gene: -; CDR3aa: CASSHLRGGNTIYF; CDR3nt: TGCGCCAGCAGCCACCTGAGAGGGGGAAACACCATATATTTT
j_gene: TRBJ2-7; abundance: -; v_gene: TRBV7-2; d_gene: -; CDR3aa: CASSLGVAASYEQYF; CDR3nt: TGTGCCAGCAGCTTGGGAGTAGCGGCATCCTACGAGCAGTACTTC
j_gene: TRBJ2-2; abundance: -; v_gene: TRBV12-2; d_gene: -; CDR3aa: CASRLRDRDPGELFF; CDR3nt: TGTGCAAGTCGCTTAAGAGACAGGGATCCCGGGGAGCTGTTTTTT
j_gene: TRBJ2-1; abundance: -; v_gene: TRBV4-3; d_gene: TRBD2; CDR3aa: CASSHRVRTSGGINEQFF; CDR3nt: TGCGCCAGCAGCCACAGGGTAAGGACTAGCGGGGGGATCAATGAGCAGTTCTTC
j_gene: TRBJ1-2; abundance: -; v_gene: TRBV4-2; d_gene: -; CDR3aa: CASSHPESGVGGYTF; CDR3nt: TGTGCCAGCAGCCATCCCGAGTCAGGGGTAGGTGGCTACACCTTC
j_gene: TRBJ1-1; abundance: few; v_gene: TRBV9; d_gene: -; CDR3aa: CASSVGFRNTEAFF; CDR3nt: TGTGCCAGCAGCGTAGGATTCAGGAACACTGAAGCTTTCTTT
j_gene: TRBJ1-1; abundance: -; v_gene: TRBV7-9; d_gene: TRBD1; CDR3aa: CASSLAQGAPDTEAFF; CDR3nt: TGTGCCAGCAGCTTAGCGCAGGGGGCCCCCGACACTGAAGCTTTCTTT
j_gene: TRBJ2-1; abundance: -; v_gene: TRBV7-7; d_gene: TRBD2; CDR3aa: CASSPGLAGDNEQFF; CDR3nt: TGTGCTAGCAGCCCCGGACTAGCGGGGGACAATGAGCAGTTCTTC
j_gene: TRBJ1-1; abundance: -; v_gene: TRBV6-7; d_gene: -; CDR3aa: CASSTVNTEAFF; CDR3nt: TGTGCCAGCAGTACGGTGAACACTGAAGCTTTCTTT
j_gene: TRBJ2-7; abundance: -; v_gene: TRBV11-1; d_gene: -; CDR3aa: CASSLMGDSLDEQYF; CDR3nt: TGTGCCAGCAGCTTAATGGGGGACTCCTTGGACGAGCAGTACTTC
j_gene: TRBJ1-2; abundance: -; v_gene: TRBV6-5; d_gene: -; CDR3aa: CASSSRGLGYTF; CDR3nt: TGTGCCAGCAGTTCAAGAGGCTTGGGCTACACCTTC
j_gene: TRBJ2-2; abundance: -; v_gene: TRBV9; d_gene: -; CDR3aa: CASSVDFTGSGELFF; CDR3nt: TGTGCCAGCAGCGTAGACTTCACGGGTAGCGGGGAGCTGTTTTTT
j_gene: TRBJ2-7; abundance: -; v_gene: TRBV4-2; d_gene: -; CDR3aa: CASSQFTRELYEQYF; CDR3nt: TGTGCCAGCAGCCAGTTCACTAGGGAACTATACGAGCAGTACTTC
j_gene: TRBJ2-2; abundance: -; v_gene: TRBV9; d_gene: TRBD2; CDR3aa: CASSVEVGGAGELFF; CDR3nt: TGTGCCAGCAGCGTAGAGGTCGGGGGGGCCGGGGAGCTGTTTTTT
j_gene: TRBJ2-2; abundance: -; v_gene: TRBV5-4; d_gene: TRBD2; CDR3aa: CASSPGLAGTGELFF; CDR3nt: TGTGCCAGCAGTCCGGGACTAGCGGGGACCGGGGAGCTGTTTTTT
j_gene: TRBJ1-1; abundance: once; v_gene: TRBV9; d_gene: TRBD1; CDR3aa: CASSVRPDRDSEAFF; CDR3nt: TGTGCCAGCAGCGTGAGGCCGGACAGGGATTCTGAAGCTTTCTTT
j_gene: TRBJ1-2; abundance: few; v_gene: TRBV6-1; d_gene: -; CDR3aa: CASGPRRNYGYTF; CDR3nt: TGTGCCAGCGGCCCCCGGCGGAACTATGGCTACACCTTC
j_gene: TRBJ1-2; abundance: -; v_gene: TRBV30; d_gene: -; CDR3aa: CAWDPGVNYGYTF; CDR3nt: TGTGCCTGGGACCCGGGGGTAAACTATGGCTACACCTTC
j_gene: TRBJ2-5; abundance: -; v_gene: TRBV9; d_gene: TRBD2; CDR3aa: CASSPGTSGGYAGETQYF; CDR3nt: TGTGCCAGCAGCCCCGGGACTAGCGGGGGGTATGCGGGGGAGACCCAGTACTTC
j_gene: TRBJ2-7; abundance: -; v_gene: TRBV7-2; d_gene: -; CDR3aa: CASSPRTSPYAYYEQYF; CDR3nt: TGTGCCAGCAGTCCTCGGACTTCCCCCTATGCTTACTACGAGCAGTACTTC
j_gene: TRBJ1-1; abundance: -; v_gene: TRBV7-2; d_gene: -; CDR3aa: CASSLDFGAEAFF; CDR3nt: TGTGCCAGCAGCTTAGATTTCGGGGCTGAAGCTTTCTTT